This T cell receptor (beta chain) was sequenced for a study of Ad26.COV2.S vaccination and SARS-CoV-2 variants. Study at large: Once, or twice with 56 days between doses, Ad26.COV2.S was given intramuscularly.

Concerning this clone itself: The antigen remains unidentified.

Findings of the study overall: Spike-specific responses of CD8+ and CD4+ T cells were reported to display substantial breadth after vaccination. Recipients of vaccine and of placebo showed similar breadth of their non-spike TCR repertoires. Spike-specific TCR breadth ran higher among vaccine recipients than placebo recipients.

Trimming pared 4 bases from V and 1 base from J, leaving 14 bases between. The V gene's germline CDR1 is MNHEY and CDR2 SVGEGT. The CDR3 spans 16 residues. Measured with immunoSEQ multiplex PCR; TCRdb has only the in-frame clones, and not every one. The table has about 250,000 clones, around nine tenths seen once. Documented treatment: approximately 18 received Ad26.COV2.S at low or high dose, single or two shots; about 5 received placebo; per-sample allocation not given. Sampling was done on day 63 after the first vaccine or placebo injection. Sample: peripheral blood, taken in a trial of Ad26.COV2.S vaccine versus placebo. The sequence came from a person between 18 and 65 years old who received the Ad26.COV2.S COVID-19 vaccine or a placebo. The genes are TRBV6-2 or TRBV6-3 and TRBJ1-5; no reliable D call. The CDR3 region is CASSLGLRGSNQPQHF. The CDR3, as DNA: TGTGCCAGCAGTTTAGGCCTCCGAGGGAGCAATCAGCCCCAGCATTTT.